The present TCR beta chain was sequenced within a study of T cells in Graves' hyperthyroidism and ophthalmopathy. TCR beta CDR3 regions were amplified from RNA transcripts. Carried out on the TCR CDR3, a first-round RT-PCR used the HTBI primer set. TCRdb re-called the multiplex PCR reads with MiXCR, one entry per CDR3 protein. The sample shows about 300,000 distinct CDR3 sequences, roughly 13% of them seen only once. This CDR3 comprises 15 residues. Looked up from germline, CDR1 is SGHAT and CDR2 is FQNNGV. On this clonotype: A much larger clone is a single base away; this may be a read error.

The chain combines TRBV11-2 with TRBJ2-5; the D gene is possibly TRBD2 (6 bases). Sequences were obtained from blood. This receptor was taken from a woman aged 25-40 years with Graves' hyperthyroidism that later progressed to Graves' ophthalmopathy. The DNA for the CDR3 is TGTACCAGCAGCCCAGGGTGGCGGGGACAAGAGACCCAGTACTTC. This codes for CTSSPGWRGQETQYF.